What follows are 2 T cell receptor beta chains derived from one specimen sequenced in a study of cytomegalovirus exposure and HLA in healthy donors. The study ran its PCR with 60 Vbeta and 13 Jbeta primers. Libraries were prepared by immunoSEQ multiplex PCR; TCRdb keeps only in-frame clonotypes and omits some of them. Of a few hundred thousand clones in the sample, about 80% were seen once. Source material: PBMCs. These receptors were taken from a woman in her sixties in good health and CMV-seropositive.

The V call is TRBV2, the J call TRBJ2-1; 11 nucleotides agree with TRBD2. Trimming took 3 bases from V and 0 from J; bases not matched to a gene: 7. This CDR3 is built from 18 residues. Germline lookup yields CDR1 SNHLY and CDR2 FYNNEI. The CDR3, as DNA: TGTGCCAGCAGTGAGATCGGACTAGCGGGCTTCTCCTACAATGAGCAGTTCTTC. The encoded protein is CASSEIGLAGFSYNEQFF.

The sample holds one count of this clone. The V and J genes are TRBV19 and TRBJ1-2; D is ambiguous. The V and J ends lost 5 bases and 3 bases respectively, with 13 bases between them. CDR1 LNHDA and CDR2 SQIVND come from the germline V gene (reference sequence). This CDR3 is 14 amino acids long. The CDR3 is CASSPGNSYYGYTF. The CDR3 nucleotides read TGTGCCAGTAGTCCGGGGAACAGCTACTATGGCTACACCTTC.